The 30 T cell receptor beta chains in this list originate from one sample, sequenced in a study of beta chain bispecific antibodies for T cell cancers. Study-wide results and limits: After anti-TRBV12 rather than anti-CD19 exposure, TRBV12-3 made up 98.9% less of total TRBV signal. The leukemia cells, rather than normal T cells, gave most of the targeted TRBV signal.

The antigens for these receptors are not known. Either OKT3 anti-CD3 antibody or CD3/CD28 beads expanded T cells from blood mononuclear cells over roughly three days. TCRdb called the 5' RACE reads again in MiXCR, with one record for every CDR3 protein. Of 20,000 to 25,000 distinct CDR3 sequences in the sample, 2% to 2.5% are singletons; the top ten hold around 5.2%. The sequenced sample was healthy donor T cells cultured with leukemia cells, obtained from a culture containing a bispecific antibody targeting TCR Vbeta12. The receptors originated from a human donor in good health. Some clones in this sample may be carry-over from other donors' samples.

This clonotype was seen at least ten times. The chain carries TRBV6-1 and TRBJ1-1; a weak D match, TRBD1 (5 bases). CDR1 and CDR2 from the germline V gene are MNHNS and SASEGT. V lost 11 bases and J 0 bases, leaving 19 bases between the germline ends. The CDR3 consists of 15 residues. In DNA form, the CDR3 reads TGTGCCGGCGACCGGGGGGGAGACGTGAACACTGAAGCTTTCTTT. Translation: CAGDRGGDVNTEAFF.

This clonotype was counted many times. The genes are TRBV30 and TRBJ2-7; D possibly corresponds to TRBD1 (5 bases). In germline, CDR1 is GTSNPN, CDR2 SVGIG (reference sequence). Trimming left V 1 base short and J 5 bases short, with 12 bases between. CDR3 size: 13 residues. The CDR3 DNA reads TGTGCCTGGAGTGAGGCAGGGTCGGACGAGCAGTACTTC. Its protein is CAWSEAGSDEQYF.

The chain is built from TRBV19 and TRBJ2-1; 10 nucleotides line up with TRBD1. The V gene's germline CDR1 is LNHDA and CDR2 SQIVND (reference sequence). The CDR3 covers 17 residues. V trimming: 2 bases; J trimming: 0 bases; junction bases outside the gene matches: 4. This chain's CDR3 is CASSIMTGGSSYNEQFF. The DNA for the CDR3 is TGTGCCAGTAGTATAATGACAGGGGGCAGCTCCTACAATGAGCAGTTCTTC.

This clonotype showed up many times. The chain has TRBV5-5 and TRBJ2-5, with no clear D. V dropped 1 base and J dropped 3 bases, with 4 bases sitting between them. CDR1 is SGHKS and CDR2 is YYEKEE in the germline V gene (reference sequence). This CDR3 is 12 amino acids long. CDR3 sequence reads: CASSLMEETQYF. CDR3 nucleotide sequence: TGTGCCAGCAGCTTGATGGAAGAGACCCAGTACTTC.

This clonotype was seen many times. The rearrangement links TRBV7-9 to TRBJ2-7; D not resolved. The CDR3 spans 14 residues. With 3 bases removed from V and 6 bases from J, the gap between germline ends came to 15 bases. Germline V CDR1 and CDR2: SEHNR, FQNEAQ (reference sequence). This CDR3 reads CASSFGNQVGEQYF. CDR3 in DNA: TGTGCCAGCAGCTTTGGTAACCAGGTTGGCGAGCAGTACTTC.

This clonotype was seen many times. The chain couples TRBV20-1 to TRBJ2-1; 8 bases agree with TRBD2. There are 14 residues in the CDR3. The V segment lost 3 bases and the J segment 7 bases; nucleotides outside the gene matches: 8. Germline values: CDR1 DFQATT, CDR2 SNEGSKA (reference sequence). This chain's CDR3 is CSARGERGKNEQFF. The CDR3, as DNA: TGCAGTGCTAGGGGCGAGCGGGGGAAAAATGAGCAGTTCTTC.

Ten or more counts support this clonotype. The rearrangement uses TRBV27 and TRBJ1-3; D might be TRBD1 (5 bases). Trimming stripped 6 bases from V and 0 bases from J, with 12 bases between. The CDR3 is 15 amino acids. Germline V gene data show CDR1 as MNHEY and CDR2 as SMNVEV (reference sequence). CDR3 loop: CASSPQAYSGNTIYF. The CDR3 DNA is TGTGCCAGCAGCCCACAGGCCTACTCTGGAAACACCATATATTTT.

This clonotype was counted at least ten times. The rearrangement uses TRBV7-9 and TRBJ2-7, with 10 nucleotides matching TRBD1. CDR1 and CDR2 (germline): SEHNR, FQNEAQ (reference sequence). The CDR3 is made up of 16 amino acids. The junction had 8 bases not matched to a gene; V was cut back by 5 bases and J by 1 base. CDR3 sequence reads: CASSQSPGQGSYEQYF. DNA of the CDR3: TGTGCCAGCAGCCAATCTCCGGGACAGGGGTCCTACGAGCAGTACTTC.

This clonotype is medium-sized (0.01 to 0.1%). The chain joins TRBV6-1 to TRBJ2-5, with D possibly being TRBD2 (7 bases). The CDR3 contains 14 residues. Trimming removed 2 bases at V and 5 bases at J, with 12 bases between. Germline V gene lookup returns CDR1 MNHNS and CDR2 SASEGT. CDR3 loop: CASSEWGGGETQYF. Written as DNA, the CDR3 is TGTGCCAGCAGTGAATGGGGGGGCGGCGAGACCCAGTACTTC.

This clonotype was detected many times. The chain is built from TRBV4-1 and TRBJ2-3; 12 bases agree with TRBD2. The trim removed 2 bases at V and 6 bases at J, leaving 3 bases unmatched. Germline V lookup: CDR1 MGHRA, CDR2 YSYEKL. CDR3 length: 15 amino acids. The CDR3 nucleotides read TGCGCCAGCAGCCAAACTAGCGGGGGGTTGGATACGCAGTATTTT. This sequence encodes CASSQTSGGLDTQYF.

At least ten counts were recorded for this clonotype. The chain has TRBV28 and TRBJ1-1; 7 bases are shared with TRBD1. The germline CDR1 and CDR2 sequences are MDHEN and SYDVKM. J was trimmed by 1 base and V by 7 bases; bases with no gene match: 6. The CDR3 length is 14 residues. The CDR3: CASKVQGGNTEAFF. CDR3 DNA sequence: TGTGCCAGCAAAGTTCAGGGGGGGAACACTGAAGCTTTCTTT.

This clonotype was seen at least ten times. The V gene is TRBV6-5, the J gene TRBJ2-5; D may be TRBD1 or TRBD2 (5 bases each). The V gene's germline CDR1 is MNHEY and CDR2 SVGAGI. This CDR3 is built from 16 residues. Trimming pared 2 bases from V and 5 bases from J, leaving 18 bases between. The DNA for the CDR3 is TGTGCCAGCAGTTACGAGGGGATGAGTTTAACGGAGACCCAGTACTTC. It yields the protein CASSYEGMSLTETQYF.

This clonotype showed up many times. The J gene is TRBJ2-5, the V gene TRBV11-2; the match to TRBD1 covers 8 bases. V lost 1 base and J lost 1; bases outside the gene matches: 17. CDR1 SGHAT and CDR2 FQNNGV come from the germline V gene. The CDR3 loop spans 20 amino acids. The CDR3 DNA sequence: TGTGCCAGCAGCTTAGTGGAACTGGGGGCGAGGACAGGGACCCAAGAGACCCAGTACTTC. Translating it yields CASSLVELGARTGTQETQYF.

This clonotype has more than one count but fewer than ten. The chain uses TRBV5-1 and TRBJ2-2, with 7 bases lining up with TRBD2. The CDR3 is 16 residues long. The V gene's germline CDR1 is SGHRS and CDR2 YFSETQ. V was pared by 4 bases and J by 5 bases, with 11 bases of the junction left unmatched. Here the CDR3 DNA reads TGCGCCAGCAGCGCCTGGACATCCGGGGGGACCGGGGAGCTGTTTTTT. It is translated as CASSAWTSGGTGELFF.

This clonotype occurred many times. V gene TRBV11-2 combines with J gene TRBJ2-3, with D tentatively TRBD1 or TRBD2 (5 bases each). V was cut by 8 bases and J by 2 bases, with 8 bases left in between. Germline-derived CDR1 and CDR2 are SGHAT and FQNNGV. The CDR3 consists of 12 residues. CDR3 sequence: CASGGLTDTQYF. DNA for the CDR3: TGTGCCAGCGGGGGTCTCACAGATACGCAGTATTTT.

The V gene is TRBV30, the J gene TRBJ2-1; D is uncertain. Trimming shortened V by 4 bases and J by 10 bases, and 14 bases separated the two germline ends. CDR1 GTSNPN and CDR2 SVGIG come from the germline V gene (reference sequence). This CDR3 has 12 amino acids. CDR3 sequence reads: CAWTRTAGEQFF. CDR3 DNA sequence: TGTGCCTGGACTCGCACCGCCGGGGAGCAGTTCTTC.

This clonotype was picked up many times. The rearrangement links TRBV3-1 to TRBJ2-1, with D perhaps given as TRBD1 or TRBD2 (5 bases each). Per germline, CDR1 LGHDT and CDR2 YNNKEL (reference sequence). Trimming cost V 4 bases and J 4 bases, with 11 bases left between them. The CDR3 is 14 residues long. The CDR3: CASSLLGPYNEQFF. CDR3 nucleotides: TGTGCCAGCAGCCTCCTGGGACCATACAATGAGCAGTTCTTC.

This clonotype has just a few counts. The chain links TRBV12-3 or TRBV12-4 to TRBJ2-7; 11 nucleotides line up with TRBD1. The CDR3 spans 16 residues. The junction had 15 bases not matched to a gene; V was cut back by 8 bases and J by 6 bases. CDR3 DNA: TGTGCCAGCCCCCTGACGGAGGGGACAGGGGGGCTCGAGCAGTACTTC. Its protein product is CASPLTEGTGGLEQYF.

This clonotype was seen many times. The chain links TRBV28 to TRBJ2-3; D remains ambiguous. The CDR3 sequence is 14 residues long. The V gene's germline CDR1 is MDHEN and CDR2 SYDVKM. V shed 2 bases and J shed 2 bases, with 8 bases lying between them. CDR3 nucleotide sequence: TGTGCCAGCAGTTTACGCGACGTCACAGATACGCAGTATTTT. Translating it yields CASSLRDVTDTQYF.

Many counts were recorded for this clonotype. The chain couples TRBV5-6 to TRBJ2-1; possibly TRBD1 for D (5 bases). The CDR3 spans 16 residues. V lost 0 bases, J lost 10 bases, and 20 bases lay in between. CDR1 and CDR2 (germline): SGHDT, YYEEEE. The CDR3 loop is CASSLGGFYVGGEQFF. Written as DNA, the CDR3 is TGTGCCAGCAGCTTGGGGGGCTTTTATGTTGGTGGCGAGCAGTTCTTC.

This clonotype is classed as medium-sized. This chain links TRBV11-2 with TRBJ2-5, with TRBD2 identical over 13 bases. CDR1 and CDR2 from the germline V gene are SGHAT and FQNNGV. J gave up 3 bases and V 4 bases, and 5 bases lay outside the gene matches. The CDR3 sequence is 16 residues long. The CDR3 spells CASSSLAGGPEETQYF. Written as DNA, the CDR3 is TGTGCCAGCAGCTCACTAGCGGGGGGGCCGGAAGAGACCCAGTACTTC.

This clonotype was recorded a few times. The chain is built from TRBV27 and TRBJ1-1; D is undetermined. CDR1 MNHEY and CDR2 SMNVEV come from the germline V gene (reference sequence). The CDR3 runs to 11 residues. V was clipped by 6 bases and J by 4 bases, with 6 bases between them. The CDR3 sequence is CASRGATEAFF. In DNA, the CDR3 is TGTGCCAGCAGGGGAGCCACTGAAGCTTTCTTT.

By proportion, this clonotype is medium-sized. This chain links TRBV7-6 with TRBJ1-1, with D uncertain. Germline loops: CDR1 SGHVS, CDR2 FNYEAQ. The CDR3 spans 15 residues. V lost 0 bases, J lost 6 bases, and 14 bases lay in between. The CDR3 DNA follows: TGTGCCAGCAGCTTAGCGTCGGATTTTTGGGCTGAAGCTTTCTTT. Protein: CASSLASDFWAEAFF.

This clonotype was counted ten times or more. This chain joins TRBV6-2 or TRBV6-3 and TRBJ2-7; D is possibly TRBD1 or TRBD2 (5 bases each). Per the germline V gene, CDR1 is MNHEY and CDR2 is SVGEGT. V was cut by 2 bases and J by 1 base, with 15 bases left in between. This CDR3 region has 16 residues. CDR3 sequence: CASSYGPTEGSYEQYF. The CDR3 DNA reads as TGTGCCAGCAGTTACGGGCCGACAGAGGGGTCCTACGAGCAGTACTTC.

Of note for this clonotype: A much bigger clone sits one base away, suggesting this may be a read error. The chain carries TRBV28 and TRBJ2-1; D is ambiguous. This CDR3 comprises 10 residues. The germline CDR1 and CDR2 sequences are MDHEN and SYDVKM. The CDR3 region is CASVGNEQLF. The CDR3 DNA reads TGTGCCAGCGTGGGCAATGAGCAGTTATTC.

This clonotype was picked up many times. This sequence joins TRBV19 and TRBJ1-5; 7 bases agree with TRBD1. The J segment lost 15 bases and the V segment lost 7 bases, leaving 18 bases of the junction unmatched. The germline V gene encodes CDR1 LNHDA and CDR2 SQIVND (reference sequence). CDR3 length: 14 residues. Written as DNA, the CDR3 is TGTGCCAGTACCCTCGGACAGGAACCTCTTCTGTTGCATTTT. Amino acids: CASTLGQEPLLLHF.

This clonotype occurred many times. This sequence joins TRBV20-1 and TRBJ2-5, with TRBD1 identical over 7 bases. This CDR3 has 12 residues. Germline CDR1 DFQATT, CDR2 SNEGSKA (reference sequence). Trimming took 5 bases from V and 7 from J; bases not matched to a gene: 7. CDR3 coding DNA: TGCAGTGCTCCCGGACAGGCTAGGACCCAGTACTTC. Its protein is CSAPGQARTQYF.

By sample share, this clonotype is medium-sized. This chain links TRBV4-1 with TRBJ2-1; tentatively, D is TRBD2 (5 bases). Trimming took off 1 base at V and 10 bases at J, with 14 bases between the two ends. This CDR3 spans 14 amino acids. CDR1 and CDR2 (germline): MGHRA, YSYEKL. The CDR3 bases are TGCGCCAGCAGCCAAGGGACTGGCCTCGGGGAGCAGTTCTTC. It specifies CASSQGTGLGEQFF.

This clonotype was observed a handful of times. The V and J genes are TRBV18 and TRBJ2-5; 7 bases map to TRBD1. V shed 5 bases, J shed 5 bases, and the junction held 11 bases outside the gene matches. This CDR3 contains 15 residues. Germline V lookup: CDR1 KGHSH, CDR2 LQKENI. The CDR3: CASSSLRQGGETQYF. The CDR3 DNA sequence: TGTGCCAGCTCATCTCTGAGACAGGGCGGGGAGACCCAGTACTTC.

This clonotype was observed at least ten times. The chain uses TRBV7-9 and TRBJ1-1; D call uncertain. The CDR3 covers 12 residues. Germline V gene lookup returns CDR1 SEHNR and CDR2 FQNEAQ (reference sequence). V was pared by 5 bases and J by 7 bases, with 11 bases between. The DNA of the CDR3 is TGTGCCAGCAGCCCCGACACCATTGAAGCTTTCTTT. This translates into CASSPDTIEAFF.